The 15 T cell receptor beta chains below come from one sample, sequenced in a study of radiation and T cells in renal cell carcinoma. Measured with immunoSEQ multiplex PCR; TCRdb has only the in-frame clones, and not every one. Among tens of thousands of clones, roughly 87% were seen once, and the ten largest hold 5% to 7.5%. Regarding time point: blood 4 weeks post-SBRT, at nephrectomy. Treatment indicated: 15 Gy SBRT to primary tumor, nephrectomy 4 weeks later. The source material was blood, sampled from a patient whose treatment included radiotherapy and nephrectomy. All receptors derive from a woman aged 70-85 years with renal cell carcinoma.

The chain links TRBV6-5 to TRBJ2-7; no clear D. The germline gives CDR1 MNHEY, CDR2 SVGAGI. V was trimmed by 7 bases and J by 7 bases, leaving 14 bases between them. The CDR3 extends over 12 amino acids. The CDR3 protein is CASNRPKGEQYF. Written as DNA, the CDR3 is TGTGCCAGCAACCGACCTAAGGGAGAGCAGTACTTC.

V gene TRBV30 combines with J gene TRBJ1-2, with D possibly being TRBD1 (6 bases). CDR3 size: 12 residues. Germline lookup yields CDR1 GTSNPN and CDR2 SVGIG (reference sequence). V was shortened by 0 bases and J by 11 bases, with 13 bases between the two germline ends. CDR3 bases: TGTGCCTGGAGTGTAAAGGGGGGGGTATACACCTTC. Protein: CAWSVKGGVYTF.

The rearrangement links TRBV7-9 to TRBJ2-1; 15 bases agree with TRBD2. From germline, CDR1 is SEHNR and CDR2 FQNEAQ (reference sequence). V lost 4 bases to trimming and J lost 3 bases; unmatched junction nucleotides: 4. This CDR3 spans 17 amino acids. The CDR3 sequence is CASSSGTSGGIYNEQFF. The CDR3 DNA follows: TGTGCCAGCAGCTCAGGGACTAGCGGGGGGATCTACAATGAGCAGTTCTTC.

The chain joins TRBV11-1 to TRBJ2-7; the D gene is possibly TRBD1 (6 bases). The V end lost 3 bases, the J end lost 2 bases, and 11 bases lay between the germline ends. Germline loops: CDR1 SGHAT, CDR2 FQDESV (reference sequence). This CDR3 region has 14 residues. The CDR3 loop is CASSFRTAPYEQYF. CDR3 in DNA: TGTGCCAGCAGCTTTAGGACAGCTCCCTACGAGCAGTACTTC. Drawing the rest from reference TRBV11-1 and TRBJ2-7, the complete variable domain is EAEVAQSPRYKITEKSQAVAFWCDPISGHATLYWYRQILGQGPELLVQFQDESVVDDSQLPKDRFSAERLKGVDSTLKIQPAELGDSAMYLCASSFRTAPYEQYFGPGTRLTVT.

The CDR3 here is CASSILSNSPLHF. CDR3 nucleotide sequence: TGTGCCAGTAGTATACTTAGTAATTCACCCCTCCACTTT. The chain joins TRBV19 to TRBJ1-6; D is unclear. Germline V gene sequence: CDR1 LNHDA, CDR2 SQIVND (reference sequence). Deletions cut 2 bases from V and 6 bases from J, with 5 bases between. CDR3 length: 13 residues.

The chain combines TRBV28 with TRBJ1-1, with D possibly TRBD1 on 5 matching bases. Between the trimmed V and J ends, which lost 5 bases and 7 bases, there was a span of 14 bases. In germline, CDR1 is MDHEN, CDR2 SYDVKM. The CDR3 runs to 13 residues. DNA of the CDR3: TGTGCCAGCAGTCCTTTGCGGGACGGTGAAGCTTTCTTT. Amino acid sequence: CASSPLRDGEAFF.

J is TRBJ2-7 and V is TRBV30; tentative D call: TRBD1 (6 bases). CDR3 size: 11 residues. Trimming took 3 bases from V and 9 from J, leaving 12 bases between them. Germline CDR1 reads GTSNPN; CDR2 reads SVGIG (reference sequence). CDR3 DNA: TGTGCCTGGAGCCCACAGGGCCGGCAGTACTTC. This translates into CAWSPQGRQYF.

This chain uses TRBV10-2 with TRBJ1-2; the D is unclear. This CDR3 is built from 12 residues. CDR1 is WSHSY, CDR2 SAAADI, per germline. The V end lost 2 bases, the J end lost 8 bases, and 9 bases lay between the germline ends. CDR3: CASSEGSGGYTF. In nucleotides, the CDR3 is TGCGCCAGCAGTGAGGGTTCGGGGGGCTACACCTTC.

The chain recombines TRBV4-1 with TRBJ2-5; weak D call: TRBD2 (6 bases). Germline V gene lookup returns CDR1 MGHRA and CDR2 YSYEKL. This CDR3 contains 15 residues. Trimming pared 0 bases from V and 2 bases from J, leaving 10 bases between. The CDR3 reads CASSQEEGLQETQYF. DNA for the CDR3: TGCGCCAGCAGCCAAGAGGAGGGACTTCAAGAGACCCAGTACTTC.

The chain couples TRBV28 to TRBJ1-2; 7 bases align to TRBD1. With 6 bases clipped from V and 3 bases from J, the junction kept 7 bases outside the gene matches. The CDR3 consists of 14 residues. Germline-derived CDR1 and CDR2 are MDHEN and SYDVKM. Here the CDR3 DNA reads TGTGCCAGCAGCCGAGGGGGCTCGGACTATGGCTACACCTTC. This codes for CASSRGGSDYGYTF.

V usage is TRBV10-3 and J usage is TRBJ2-1, with TRBD2 identical over 11 bases. Germline V lookup: CDR1 ENHRY, CDR2 SYGVKD. This CDR3 contains 17 residues. V dropped 4 bases and J dropped 8; count of bases not matched to a gene: 13. The CDR3 is CAISARRLAGKEDEQFF. The CDR3 DNA sequence: TGTGCCATCAGTGCCCGCAGACTAGCGGGAAAGGAGGATGAGCAGTTCTTC.

The chain recombines TRBV19 with TRBJ2-2; 7 bases agree with TRBD2. This CDR3 spans 15 amino acids. J was trimmed by 4 bases and V by 3 bases; bases with no gene match: 5. CDR1 is LNHDA and CDR2 is SQIVND in the germline V gene (reference sequence). CDR3 region: CASSMVSGGTGELFF. The CDR3 nucleotides are TGTGCCAGTAGTATGGTGTCGGGGGGCACCGGGGAGCTGTTTTTT.

This clone has only one observation. J is TRBJ2-1 and V is TRBV27; D may be TRBD1 (5 bases). Germline assignment: CDR1 MNHEY and CDR2 SMNVEV (reference sequence). Between the trimmed V and J ends, which lost 1 base and 5 bases, there was a span of 15 bases. The CDR3 covers 16 residues. The DNA of the CDR3 is TGTGCCAGCAGTTTATTAGCCAGGGAAAAACACAATGAGCAGTTCTTC. Protein sequence: CASSLLAREKHNEQFF.

This clone came up once. The gene calls are TRBV6-1 and TRBJ2-3; D is unresolved. CDR3 length: 11 residues. V lost 3 bases and J lost 6, with 4 bases in between. CDR1 and CDR2 from the germline V gene are MNHNS and SASEGT. CDR3 sequence: CASSERDTQYF. CDR3 DNA: TGTGCCAGCAGTGAGAGGGATACGCAGTATTTT.

The chain uses TRBV18 and TRBJ1-4; D perhaps matches TRBD1 (5 bases). V lost 3 bases and J 0 bases, leaving 5 bases between the germline ends. From germline, CDR1 is KGHSH and CDR2 LQKENI. This CDR3 has 14 amino acids. The chain's CDR3 is CASSPTATNEKLFF. The CDR3 DNA sequence: TGTGCCAGCTCACCGACAGCAACTAATGAAAAACTGTTTTTT.